The TCR beta chain described here comes from a study of OX40 agonist ivuxolimab in advanced cancers. Broader study findings: The study found that CD8+ T cells averaged more expanded clones than CD4+. Doses of 0.1 to 3.0 mg/kg were accompanied by clonal expansion of CD4+ and CD8+ blood T cells by week 6.

TCRdb keeps only in-frame clones here, not all; method: immunoSEQ multiplex PCR. The sample carries around 39,000 clones, under 85% recorded once. Remarks on this clone: The antigen remains unidentified.

The sequencing used CD4+ or CD8+ T cells sorted from blood, collected in a trial of the OX40 agonist ivuxolimab. The TCR comes from an adult with an advanced solid tumor such as melanoma, head and neck, liver or kidney cancer.

CDR3 protein: CASSLPGRNTEAFF. The CDR3 DNA reads as TGTGCCAGTAGTCTCCCCGGGCGGAACACTGAAGCTTTCTTT. The J gene is TRBJ1-1, the V gene TRBV19, with D unclear. Trimming took off 5 bases at V and 1 base at J, with 11 bases between the two ends. CDR1 is LNHDA and CDR2 is SQIVND in the germline V gene (reference sequence). The CDR3 has 14 residues. Based on the CDR3 plus reference TRBV19 and TRBJ1-1, the full variable domain is DGGITQSPKYLFRKEGQNVTLSCEQNLNHDAMYWYRQDPGQGLRLIYYSQIVNDFQKGDIAEGYSVSREKKESFPLTVTSAQKNPTAFYLCASSLPGRNTEAFFGQGTRLTVV.